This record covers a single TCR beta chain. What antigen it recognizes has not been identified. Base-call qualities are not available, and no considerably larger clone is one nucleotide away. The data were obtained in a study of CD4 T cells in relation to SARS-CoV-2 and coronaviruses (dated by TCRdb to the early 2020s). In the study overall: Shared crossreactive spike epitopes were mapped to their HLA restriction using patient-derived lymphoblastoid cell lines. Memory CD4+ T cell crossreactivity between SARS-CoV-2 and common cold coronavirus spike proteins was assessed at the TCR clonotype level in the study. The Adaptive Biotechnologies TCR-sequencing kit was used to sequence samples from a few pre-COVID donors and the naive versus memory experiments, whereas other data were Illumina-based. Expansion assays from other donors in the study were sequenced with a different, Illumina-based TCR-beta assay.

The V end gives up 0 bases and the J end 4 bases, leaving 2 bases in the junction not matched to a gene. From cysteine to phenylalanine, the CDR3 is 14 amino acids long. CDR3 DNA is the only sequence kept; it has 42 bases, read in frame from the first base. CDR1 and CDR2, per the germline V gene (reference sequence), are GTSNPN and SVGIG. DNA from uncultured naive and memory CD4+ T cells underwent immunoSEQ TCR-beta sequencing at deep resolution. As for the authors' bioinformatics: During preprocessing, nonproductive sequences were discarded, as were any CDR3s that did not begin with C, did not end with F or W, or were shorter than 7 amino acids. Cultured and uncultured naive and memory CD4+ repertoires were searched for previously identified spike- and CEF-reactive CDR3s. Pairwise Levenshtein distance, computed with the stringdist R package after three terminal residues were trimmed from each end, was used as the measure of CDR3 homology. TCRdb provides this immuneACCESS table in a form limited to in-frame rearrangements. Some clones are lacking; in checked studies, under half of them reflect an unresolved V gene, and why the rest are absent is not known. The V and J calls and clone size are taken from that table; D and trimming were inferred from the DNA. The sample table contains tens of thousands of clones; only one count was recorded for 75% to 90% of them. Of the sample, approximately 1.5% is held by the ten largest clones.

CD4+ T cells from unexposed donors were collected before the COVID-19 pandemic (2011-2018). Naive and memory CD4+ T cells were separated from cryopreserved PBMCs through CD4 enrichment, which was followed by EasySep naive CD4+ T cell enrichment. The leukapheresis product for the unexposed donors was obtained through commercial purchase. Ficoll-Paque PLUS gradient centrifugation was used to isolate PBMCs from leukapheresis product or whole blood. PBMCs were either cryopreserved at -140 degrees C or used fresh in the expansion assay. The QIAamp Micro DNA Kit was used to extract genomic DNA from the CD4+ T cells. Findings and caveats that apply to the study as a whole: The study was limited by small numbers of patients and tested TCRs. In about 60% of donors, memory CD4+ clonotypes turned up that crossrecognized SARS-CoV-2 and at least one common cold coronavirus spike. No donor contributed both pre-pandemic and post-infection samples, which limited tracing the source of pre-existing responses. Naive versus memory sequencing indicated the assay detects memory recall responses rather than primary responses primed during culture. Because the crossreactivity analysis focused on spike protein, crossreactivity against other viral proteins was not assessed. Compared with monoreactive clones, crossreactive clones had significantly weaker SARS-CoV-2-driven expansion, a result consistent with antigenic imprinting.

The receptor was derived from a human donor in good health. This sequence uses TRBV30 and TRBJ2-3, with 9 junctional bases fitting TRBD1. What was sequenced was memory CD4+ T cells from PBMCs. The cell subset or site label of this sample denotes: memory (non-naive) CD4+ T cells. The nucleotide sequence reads TGTGCCTGGAGTGTACAGGGGGCATCAGATACGCAGTATTTT. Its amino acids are CAWSVQGASDTQYF.